This T cell receptor (beta chain) was identified in a study of T cells in Graves' hyperthyroidism and ophthalmopathy. Study overall: Prior to any treatment, at the point of initial diagnosis, peripheral blood was collected.

Researchers amplified the TCR beta CDR3 regions from RNA transcripts. During a first-round RT-PCR of the TCR CDR3, the HTBI primer set was used. TCRdb reprocessed the multiplex PCR reads via MiXCR and lists one record per CDR3 protein. The table has around 560,000 distinct CDR3 sequences, approximately 15% seen once. Many counts were recorded for this clonotype. This CDR3 contains 15 residues. Germline-derived CDR1 and CDR2 are MDHEN and SYDVKM. The V end was cut by 6 bases, the J end by 4 bases, with 19 bases between. This TCR came from a woman aged 18 to 35 with Graves' hyperthyroidism. Sequences were obtained from blood. The chain couples TRBV28 to TRBJ2-7; D not resolved. The DNA for the CDR3 is TGTGCCAGCAGCCTGGACGGGCATCTGGGGTACGAGCAGTACTTC. It translates to CASSLDGHLGYEQYF.